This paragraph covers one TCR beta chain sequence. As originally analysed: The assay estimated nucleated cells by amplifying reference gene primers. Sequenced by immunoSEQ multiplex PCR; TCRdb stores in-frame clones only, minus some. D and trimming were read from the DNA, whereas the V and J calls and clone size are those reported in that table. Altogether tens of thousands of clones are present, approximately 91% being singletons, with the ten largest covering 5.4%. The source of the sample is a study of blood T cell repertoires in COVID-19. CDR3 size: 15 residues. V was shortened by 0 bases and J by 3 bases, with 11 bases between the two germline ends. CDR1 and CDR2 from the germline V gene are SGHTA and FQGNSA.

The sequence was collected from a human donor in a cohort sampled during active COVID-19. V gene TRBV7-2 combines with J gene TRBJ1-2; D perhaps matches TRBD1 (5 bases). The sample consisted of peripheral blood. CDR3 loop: CASSLASGLDYGYTF. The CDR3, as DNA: TGTGCCAGCAGCTTAGCGTCAGGGTTAGACTATGGCTACACCTTC.